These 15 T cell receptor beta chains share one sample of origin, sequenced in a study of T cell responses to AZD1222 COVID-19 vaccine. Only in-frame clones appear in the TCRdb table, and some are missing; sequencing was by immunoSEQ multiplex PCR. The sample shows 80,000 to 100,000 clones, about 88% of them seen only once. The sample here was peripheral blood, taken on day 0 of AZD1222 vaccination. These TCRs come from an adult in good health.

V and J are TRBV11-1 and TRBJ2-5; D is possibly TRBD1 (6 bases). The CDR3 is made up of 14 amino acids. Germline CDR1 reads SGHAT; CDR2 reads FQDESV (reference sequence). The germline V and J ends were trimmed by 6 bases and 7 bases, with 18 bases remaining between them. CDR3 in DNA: TGTGCCAGCAGTCCCACAGGGCCAACCGGGACCCAGTACTTC. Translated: CASSPTGPTGTQYF. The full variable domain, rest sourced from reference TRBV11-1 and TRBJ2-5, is EAEVAQSPRYKITEKSQAVAFWCDPISGHATLYWYRQILGQGPELLVQFQDESVVDDSQLPKDRFSAERLKGVDSTLKIQPAELGDSAMYLCASSPTGPTGTQYFGPGTRLLVL.

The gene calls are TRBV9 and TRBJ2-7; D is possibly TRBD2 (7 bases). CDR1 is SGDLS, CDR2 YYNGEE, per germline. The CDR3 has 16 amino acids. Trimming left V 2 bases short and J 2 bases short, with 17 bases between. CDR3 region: CASSVRGGRGAYEQYF. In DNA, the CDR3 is TGTGCCAGCAGCGTCCGAGGAGGGAGGGGGGCCTACGAGCAGTACTTC.

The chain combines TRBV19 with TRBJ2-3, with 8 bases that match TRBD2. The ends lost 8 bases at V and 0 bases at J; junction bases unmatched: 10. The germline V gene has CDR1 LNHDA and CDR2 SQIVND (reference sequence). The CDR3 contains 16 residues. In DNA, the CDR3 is TGTGCCAGTCGGTTGGCTAGCGGGCGGAGCACAGATACGCAGTATTTT. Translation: CASRLASGRSTDTQYF. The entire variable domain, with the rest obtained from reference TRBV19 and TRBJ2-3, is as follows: DGGITQSPKYLFRKEGQNVTLSCEQNLNHDAMYWYRQDPGQGLRLIYYSQIVNDFQKGDIAEGYSVSREKKESFPLTVTSAQKNPTAFYLCASRLASGRSTDTQYFGPGTRLTVL.

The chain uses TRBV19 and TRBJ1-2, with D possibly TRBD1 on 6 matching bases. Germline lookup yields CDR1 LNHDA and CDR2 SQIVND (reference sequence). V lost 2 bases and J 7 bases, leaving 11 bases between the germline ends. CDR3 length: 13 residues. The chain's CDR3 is CASSIQGFAGYTF. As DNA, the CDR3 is TGTGCCAGTAGTATACAGGGGTTCGCTGGCTACACCTTC.

The CDR3, as DNA: TGTGCCAGCAGCTCCAGAGGAGATTACTATAATTCACCCCTCCACTTT. It encodes CASSSRGDYYNSPLHF. The rearrangement links TRBV7-9 to TRBJ1-6; no clear D. In germline, CDR1 is SEHNR, CDR2 FQNEAQ (reference sequence). This CDR3 comprises 16 residues. With 4 bases removed from V and 3 bases from J, the gap between germline ends came to 13 bases.

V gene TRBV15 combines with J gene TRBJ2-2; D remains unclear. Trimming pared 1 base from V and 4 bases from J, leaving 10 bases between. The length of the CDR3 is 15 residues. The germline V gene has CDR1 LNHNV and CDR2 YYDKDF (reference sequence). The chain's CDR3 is CATSRVRSATGELFF. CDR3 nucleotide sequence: TGTGCCACCAGCAGAGTAAGGTCCGCCACCGGGGAGCTGTTTTTT.

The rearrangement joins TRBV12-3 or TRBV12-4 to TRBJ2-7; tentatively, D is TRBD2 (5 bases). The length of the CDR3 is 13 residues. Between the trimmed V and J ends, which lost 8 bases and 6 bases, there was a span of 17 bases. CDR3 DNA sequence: TGTGCCAGCCGTTGGGATCGGGGAGCCGAGCAGTACTTC. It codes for CASRWDRGAEQYF.

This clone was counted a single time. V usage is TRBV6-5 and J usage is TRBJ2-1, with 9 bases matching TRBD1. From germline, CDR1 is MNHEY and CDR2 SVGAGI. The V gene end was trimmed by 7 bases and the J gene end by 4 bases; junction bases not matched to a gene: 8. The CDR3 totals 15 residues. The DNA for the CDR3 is TGTGCCAGCACTCCACGGGACAGGGATTACAATGAGCAGTTCTTC. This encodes CASTPRDRDYNEQFF.

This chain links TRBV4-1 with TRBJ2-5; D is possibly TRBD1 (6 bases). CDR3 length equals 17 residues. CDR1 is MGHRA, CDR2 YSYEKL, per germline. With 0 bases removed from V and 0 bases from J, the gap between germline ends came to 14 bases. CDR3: CASSQDRAGAYQETQYF. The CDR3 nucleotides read TGCGCCAGCAGCCAAGATCGGGCAGGGGCCTACCAAGAGACCCAGTACTTC.

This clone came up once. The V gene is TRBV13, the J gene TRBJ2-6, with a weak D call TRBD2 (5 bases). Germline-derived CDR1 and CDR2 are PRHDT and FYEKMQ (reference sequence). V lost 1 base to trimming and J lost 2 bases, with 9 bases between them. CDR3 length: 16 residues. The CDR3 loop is CASSLDSGTGANVLTF. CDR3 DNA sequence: TGTGCCAGCAGCTTAGATTCGGGGACTGGGGCCAACGTCCTGACTTTC.

Written as DNA, the CDR3 is TGTGCCAGCAGTTTTGGGCAGGACGGATCACCCCTCCACTTT. This sequence encodes CASSFGQDGSPLHF. The genes are TRBV27 and TRBJ1-6, with D hard to call. CDR1 is MNHEY, CDR2 SMNVEV, per germline (reference sequence). V was clipped by 3 bases and J by 10 bases, with 13 bases between them. This CDR3 is 14 amino acids long.

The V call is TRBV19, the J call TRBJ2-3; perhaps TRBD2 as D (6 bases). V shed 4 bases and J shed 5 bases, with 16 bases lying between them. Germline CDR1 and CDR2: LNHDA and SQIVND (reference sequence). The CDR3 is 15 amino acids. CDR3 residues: CASSSGRGFGDTQYF. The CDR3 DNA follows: TGTGCCAGTAGTAGCGGCCGGGGGTTTGGAGATACGCAGTATTTT.

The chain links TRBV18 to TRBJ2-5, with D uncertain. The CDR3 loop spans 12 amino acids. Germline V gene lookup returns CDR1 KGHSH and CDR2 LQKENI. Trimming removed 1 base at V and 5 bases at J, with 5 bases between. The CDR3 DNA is TGTGCCAGCTCACCACAAATCGAGACCCAGTACTTC. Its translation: CASSPQIETQYF.

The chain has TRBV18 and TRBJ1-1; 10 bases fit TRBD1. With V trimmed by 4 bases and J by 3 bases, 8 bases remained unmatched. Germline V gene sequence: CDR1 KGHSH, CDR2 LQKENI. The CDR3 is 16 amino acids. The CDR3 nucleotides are TGTGCCAGCTCACGGGACAGGGGTGGAAGGGACACTGAAGCTTTCTTT. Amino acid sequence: CASSRDRGGRDTEAFF.

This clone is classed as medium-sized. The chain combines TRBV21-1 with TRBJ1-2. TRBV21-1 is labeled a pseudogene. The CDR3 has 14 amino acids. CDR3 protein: CASSKDTSYYGYTF. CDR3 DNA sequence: TGTGCCAGCAGCAAAGACACGAGTTACTATGGCTACACCTTC.